A single sample gave rise to the 14 T cell receptor beta chains below, sequenced in a study of T cell changes during pregnancy in multiple sclerosis (dated by TCRdb to about 2019). The receptor library was made with the immunoSEQ multiplex PCR assay. Entries here come from immuneACCESS through TCRdb and include only in-frame sequences with V and J called. Some clones fail to appear in such tables; in the studies checked, an unresolved V gene covers under half of the shortfall, and the cause of the remainder is unknown. The table for this sample lists 65,000 to 75,000 clones; roughly 89% of them were counted only once. In total, the top ten clones hold about 4% of the sample. Sequencing was performed on peripheral blood, taken after pregnancy. These receptors were taken from a female donor in good health, enrolled as a control in a pregnancy study.

The rearrangement joins TRBV7-9 to TRBJ1-1; no clear D gene. Trimming took off 2 bases at V and 6 bases at J, with 10 bases between the two ends. The CDR3 is 13 residues long. Germline CDR1 reads SEHNR; CDR2 reads FQNEAQ (reference sequence). This chain's CDR3 is CASSLTSVAEAFF. The DNA for the CDR3 is TGTGCCAGCAGCTTAACGTCTGTAGCTGAAGCTTTCTTT.

This clone turned up a few times. V gene TRBV7-9 combines with J gene TRBJ1-6; 9 positions agree with TRBD1. V was pared by 3 bases and J by 11 bases, with 5 bases of the junction left unmatched. The CDR3 covers 14 residues. The V gene's germline CDR1 is SEHNR and CDR2 FQNEAQ (reference sequence). The CDR3 bases are TGTGCCAGCAGCTTGGGACAGGGAGGAACACCCCTCCACTTT. This encodes CASSLGQGGTPLHF.

The rearrangement links TRBV27 to TRBJ1-2; 7 bases are shared with TRBD1. The ends lost 5 bases at V and 7 bases at J; junction bases unmatched: 13. Germline V gene lookup returns CDR1 MNHEY and CDR2 SMNVEV (reference sequence). The CDR3 consists of 15 residues. The CDR3 coding sequence is TGTGCCAGCAGTAAGACAGGGTTATTGGGAGGTGGCTACACCTTC. Translation: CASSKTGLLGGGYTF.

V gene TRBV10-3 combines with J gene TRBJ2-3, with D unresolved. Germline V CDR1 and CDR2: ENHRY, SYGVKD. This CDR3 has 12 amino acids. V lost 6 bases and J 2 bases, leaving 6 bases between the germline ends. The CDR3 here is CAIRRNTDTQYF. The CDR3 nucleotides are TGTGCCATCAGGAGGAACACAGATACGCAGTATTTT.

The CDR3 region is CASSLVLNEQFF. The CDR3 DNA reads TGTGCCAGCAGCTTGGTCCTAAATGAGCAGTTCTTC. This chain links TRBV5-4 with TRBJ2-1, with D uncertain. The length of the CDR3 is 12 residues. Germline V gene sequence: CDR1 SGHNT, CDR2 YYREEE (reference sequence). With 0 bases removed from V and 7 bases from J, the gap between germline ends came to 5 bases.

V usage is TRBV18 and J usage is TRBJ2-2; D perhaps matches TRBD2 (6 bases). V was shortened by 2 bases and J by 7 bases, with 8 bases between the two germline ends. The CDR3 has 13 residues. In germline, CDR1 is KGHSH, CDR2 LQKENI. In nucleotides, the CDR3 is TGTGCCAGCTCACCAAAGGGAGGCGGGGAGCTGTTTTTT. It specifies CASSPKGGGELFF.

The rearrangement links TRBV4-1 to TRBJ2-7; unclear D gene. The CDR3 has 14 amino acids. The ends were cut back, 0 bases at V and 0 bases at J, with 6 bases in the middle. The germline V gene has CDR1 MGHRA and CDR2 YSYEKL. CDR3 nucleotide sequence: TGCGCCAGCAGCCAAGATTCAGTCTCCTACGAGCAGTACTTC. This sequence encodes CASSQDSVSYEQYF.

This clone appeared a single time. The chain joins TRBV6-6 to TRBJ2-1; maybe TRBD2 (6 bases). Germline V CDR1 and CDR2: MNHNY, SVGAGI (reference sequence). The V end lost 4 bases, the J end lost 9 bases, and 13 bases lay between the germline ends. This CDR3 contains 13 residues. CDR3 nucleotides: TGTGCCAGCAGTTCGGGACTTCCTGGTGAGCAGTTCTTC. This translates into CASSSGLPGEQFF.

The gene calls are TRBV10-2 and TRBJ2-1, with D possibly matching TRBD2 (5 bases). The V end lost 4 bases, the J end lost 1 base, and 14 bases lay between the germline ends. This CDR3 is 16 amino acids long. The germline V gene encodes CDR1 WSHSY and CDR2 SAAADI. Written as DNA, the CDR3 is TGCGCCAGCAGTGTCCTTACTAGTATGTCCTACAATGAGCAGTTCTTC. Its translation: CASSVLTSMSYNEQFF.

V usage is TRBV5-5 and J usage is TRBJ2-7; 9 nucleotides line up with TRBD2. Germline V gives CDR1 SGHKS, CDR2 YYEKEE (reference sequence). After removal of 4 bases from V and 9 bases from J, the junction contained 8 bases not matched to a gene. This CDR3 is built from 13 residues. CDR3 region: CASSNLAGLGQYF. CDR3 in DNA: TGTGCCAGCAGCAACCTAGCGGGGCTTGGGCAGTACTTC.

V and J are TRBV11-2 and TRBJ2-3; 8 bases line up with TRBD2. The CDR3 is 16 amino acids. V gave up 6 bases and J gave up 4 bases; unmatched junction bases: 12. Germline V lookup: CDR1 SGHAT, CDR2 FQNNGV. The CDR3 loop is CASRRTSLEAADTQYF. The CDR3 DNA is TGTGCCAGCAGGCGGACTAGCTTGGAAGCGGCAGATACGCAGTATTTT.

The V gene is TRBV9, the J gene TRBJ2-1, with a possible D match to TRBD2 (6 bases). The V gene lost 3 bases and the J gene lost 5 bases, with 18 bases spanning the gap. Germline CDR1 and CDR2: SGDLS and YYNGEE. This CDR3 comprises 16 residues. In DNA form, the CDR3 reads TGTGCCAGCAGCGCCAGTGGGGGGAGATTAGACAATGAGCAGTTCTTC. Protein: CASSASGGRLDNEQFF.

The CDR3, as DNA: TGTGCCAGCACCCTAAGCGGGGGAGGGAATGAGCAGTTCTTC. Translating gives CASTLSGGGNEQFF. The gene calls are TRBV6-5 and TRBJ2-1; 8 bases map to TRBD2. The CDR3 has 14 residues. The V gene's germline CDR1 is MNHEY and CDR2 SVGAGI. J gave up 7 bases and V 7 bases, and 9 bases lay outside the gene matches.

The chain couples TRBV18 to TRBJ1-2; D gene uncertain. This CDR3 is built from 17 residues. Trimming stripped 2 bases from V and 0 bases from J, with 16 bases between. CDR1 KGHSH and CDR2 LQKENI come from the germline V gene. The CDR3 DNA is TGTGCCAGCTCACCAAATGAGGGCCCGGGCTCTAACTATGGCTACACCTTC. Residues: CASSPNEGPGSNYGYTF. Supplemented by reference TRBV18 and TRBJ1-2, the full variable domain reads NAGVMQNPRHLVRRRGQEARLRCSPMKGHSHVYWYRQLPEEGLKFMVYLQKENIIDESGMPKERFSAEFPKEGPSILRIQQVVRGDSAAYFCASSPNEGPGSNYGYTFGSGTRLTVV.